These 15 T cell receptor beta chains were sequenced from one sample in a study of blood T cells in healthy people across ages. A second PCR, run for about 7 to 12 cycles, used a sample-barcoded 5' primer plus a J-beta primer mix. TCRdb passed the 5' RACE reads through MiXCR, listing each CDR3 protein once. The sample gives about 1.4 million distinct CDR3 sequences, roughly 59% of which show up once; over 5.5% is in the top ten. Material: blood. All receptors derive from a man between 18 and 29 years old in good health.

This rearrangement joins TRBV6-6 to TRBJ2-5; 7 bases line up with TRBD2. Matching the DNA end better, TRBJ2-7 makes the J call doubtful. The CDR3 extends over 15 amino acids. Germline assignment: CDR1 MNHNY and CDR2 SVGAGI (reference sequence). CDR3 DNA: TGTGCCAGCAGTTACTCGGCGAGACTAGCCCACGAGCAGTACTTC. Its protein product is CASSYSARLAHEQYF.

The chain has TRBV6-5 and TRBJ1-5; no clear D. Germline loops: CDR1 MNHEY, CDR2 SVGAGI. Trimming shortened V by 6 bases and J by 5 bases, and 11 bases separated the two germline ends. This CDR3 is built from 13 residues. This CDR3 is CASRPFGDQPQHF. The CDR3 region has the DNA TGTGCCAGCAGGCCCTTCGGCGATCAGCCCCAGCATTTT.

This clonotype was seen only a few times. The junction differs from germline at one of its ends, possibly a read error. The chain couples TRBV6-5 to TRBJ2-7; no clear D gene. The germline CDR1 and CDR2 sequences are MNHEY and SVGAGI. The CDR3 covers 11 residues. The CDR3 here is CASSMGHEQYF. The DNA of the CDR3 is TGTGCTAGCAGTATGGGCCACGAGCAGTACTTC.

J is TRBJ2-3 and V is TRBV27, with D possibly being TRBD2 (7 bases). This CDR3 comprises 12 residues. Trimming took off 6 bases at V and 6 bases at J, with 10 bases between the two ends. Germline CDR1 and CDR2: MNHEY and SMNVEV (reference sequence). This CDR3 reads CASRKGGDTQYF. The CDR3 coding sequence is TGTGCCAGCAGGAAGGGGGGGGATACGCAGTATTTT.

The chain carries TRBV3-1 and TRBJ1-2; a weak D match, TRBD1 (6 bases). There are 16 residues in the CDR3. With 3 bases removed from V and 8 bases from J, the gap between germline ends came to 22 bases. Germline V gene sequence: CDR1 LGHDT, CDR2 YNNKEL (reference sequence). The CDR3, as DNA: TGTGCCAGCAGCCAGGATGGACAGCGCGCAATTAAGGGCTACACCTTC. As protein: CASSQDGQRAIKGYTF.

The CDR3 coding sequence is TGTGCCAGCAGGGATCACGGGCGGCCACAAGAGACCCAGTACTTC. This encodes CASRDHGRPQETQYF. This chain uses TRBV12-3 or TRBV12-4 with TRBJ2-5; D gene ambiguous. Trimming shortened V by 6 bases and J by 2 bases, and 16 bases separated the two germline ends. The CDR3 runs to 15 residues.

J is TRBJ2-6 and V is TRBV3-1, with D uncertain. Trimming removed 1 base from V and 0 bases from J, with 10 bases in between. The CDR3 runs 17 residues. Germline lookup yields CDR1 LGHDT and CDR2 YNNKEL (reference sequence). The CDR3, as DNA: TGTGCCAGCAGCCAAGTTTCGGCCAGCTCTGGGGCCAACGTCCTGACTTTC. Its translation: CASSQVSASSGANVLTF.

This clonotype appeared a few times. The V call is TRBV11-2, the J call TRBJ2-3; TRBD2 matches at 11 bases. Germline values: CDR1 SGHAT, CDR2 FQNNGV. The CDR3 has 16 amino acids. V lost 1 base to trimming and J lost 8 bases; unmatched junction nucleotides: 8. In DNA form, the CDR3 reads TGTGCCAGCAGCTTAGGTCGACTAGCGGGACTGCCTACGCAGTATTTT. It codes for CASSLGRLAGLPTQYF.

The rearrangement links TRBV6-1 to TRBJ1-6; perhaps TRBD1 as D (6 bases). V gave up 1 base and J gave up 10 bases, with 14 bases separating them. The CDR3 contains 15 residues. CDR1 is MNHNS, CDR2 SASEGT, per germline. CDR3 amino acids: CASSEVLGGRSPLHF. The DNA of the CDR3 is TGTGCCAGCAGTGAAGTCCTGGGGGGGCGCTCACCCCTCCACTTT.

In its sample, this clonotype was seen a few times. V is TRBV12-3 or TRBV12-4 and J is TRBJ2-3, with a weak D call TRBD2 (6 bases). Trimming took off 7 bases at V and 10 bases at J, with 15 bases between the two ends. The CDR3 spans 12 residues. The CDR3 spells CASNLGSRSQYF. CDR3 sequence (DNA): TGTGCCAGCAACCTCGGGAGCAGATCGCAGTATTTT.

This sequence joins TRBV27 and TRBJ2-1; 11 nucleotides align to TRBD1. CDR1 is MNHEY and CDR2 is SMNVEV in the germline V gene (reference sequence). The CDR3 totals 15 residues. V shed 6 bases, J shed 5 bases, and the junction held 6 bases outside the gene matches. This CDR3 reads CASSRTGGIHNEQFF. As DNA, the CDR3 is TGTGCCAGCAGCCGGACAGGGGGCATACACAATGAGCAGTTCTTC.

The V gene is TRBV6-2 or TRBV6-3, the J gene TRBJ1-1; D is unclear. Germline-derived CDR1 and CDR2 are MNHEY and SVGEGT. The V gene lost 6 bases and the J gene lost 1 base, with 12 bases spanning the gap. The CDR3 extends over 14 amino acids. CDR3 sequence reads: CASRLAGWNTEAFF. CDR3 bases: TGTGCCAGCAGACTCGCCGGGTGGAACACTGAAGCTTTCTTT.

This clonotype was counted a few times. The V gene is TRBV20-1, the J gene TRBJ2-7; a possible D gene is TRBD2 (6 bases). Deletions cut 0 bases from V and 0 bases from J, with 12 bases between. The length of the CDR3 is 15 residues. CDR1 is DFQATT, CDR2 SNEGSKA, per germline (reference sequence). CDR3 loop: CSARERGAPSYEQYF. The DNA for the CDR3 is TGCAGTGCTAGAGAGCGGGGAGCTCCCTCCTACGAGCAGTACTTC.

J is TRBJ2-3 and V is TRBV6-1; 9 bases line up with TRBD2. V lost 3 bases, J lost 4 bases, and 8 bases stayed unmatched. The CDR3 loop spans 16 amino acids. Germline CDR1 and CDR2: MNHNS and SASEGT. The CDR3 nucleotides are TGTGCCAGCAGTGACCAGACTAGCGGTCGTTCAGATACGCAGTATTTT. Its translation is CASSDQTSGRSDTQYF.

This chain links TRBV7-2 with TRBJ2-1; no clear D gene. The length of the CDR3 is 11 residues. Germline V gives CDR1 SGHTA, CDR2 FQGNSA. V was cut by 3 bases and J by 12 bases, with 9 bases left in between. The CDR3 DNA is TGTGCCAGCAGCTTTAGCTCCTTGCAGTTCTTC. It specifies CASSFSSLQFF. Combining the CDR3 with reference TRBV7-2 and TRBJ2-1 gives the whole variable domain GAGVSQSPSNKVTEKGKDVELRCDPISGHTALYWYRQSLGQGLEFLIYFQGNSAPDKSGLPSDRFSAERTGGSVSTLTIQRTQQEDSAVYLCASSFSSLQFFGPGTRLTVL.